This T cell receptor (beta chain) was sequenced in a study of blood T cell dynamics during melanoma immunotherapy. Study information: First-line therapy was either pembrolizumab or nivolumab with ipilimumab for metastatic melanoma.

Produced via immunoSEQ multiplex PCR; TCRdb's table is partial and in-frame only. This sample has 10,000 to 15,000 clones, with roughly 86% found just once. The time point was: pre-treatment baseline. Trimming took off 7 bases at V and 1 base at J, with 10 bases between the two ends. The germline V gene has CDR1 MGHRA and CDR2 YSYEKL. The length of the CDR3 is 13 residues. Here the sequenced sample was blood, taken from a patient treated with checkpoint blockade. This clonotype was obtained from a human donor with melanoma. The chain recombines TRBV4-1 with TRBJ1-1; D not resolved. CDR3 sequence (DNA): TGCGCCAGCAAGCCACCTCAGAACACTGAAGCTTTCTTT. The encoded protein is CASKPPQNTEAFF.